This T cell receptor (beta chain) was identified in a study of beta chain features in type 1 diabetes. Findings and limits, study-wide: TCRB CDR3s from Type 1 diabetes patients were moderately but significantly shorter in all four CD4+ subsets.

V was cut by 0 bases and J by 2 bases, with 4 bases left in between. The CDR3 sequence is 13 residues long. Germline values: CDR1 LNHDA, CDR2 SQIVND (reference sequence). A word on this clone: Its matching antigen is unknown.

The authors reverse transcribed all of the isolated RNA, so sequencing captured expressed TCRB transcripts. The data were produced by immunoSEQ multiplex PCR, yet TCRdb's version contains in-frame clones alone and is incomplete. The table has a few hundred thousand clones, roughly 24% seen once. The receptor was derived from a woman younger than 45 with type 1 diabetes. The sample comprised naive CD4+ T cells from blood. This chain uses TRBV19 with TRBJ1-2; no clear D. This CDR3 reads CASSIERNYGYTF. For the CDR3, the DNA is TGTGCCAGTAGTATAGAGCGAAACTATGGCTACACCTTC.